This record covers a single T cell receptor beta chain. Its antigen has not been determined. No base quality information exists; no much larger clone differs at one position. The data derive from a study of shared clonotypes between healthy human individuals (dated by TCRdb to the early 2020s). The study in broad terms: Two women and a few men aged 18 to 49 years were included in the cohort. For each donor, CD4 naive and CD4 memory were each given three plates, CD8 naive was given two plates, and CD8 memory was given one plate. To estimate repertoire size and how much clonotype sharing occurs between individuals, the study deeply sequenced the blood TCR repertoires of about five healthy adults. Each donor's leukapheresis produced roughly between roughly 0.85 and 10 billion PBMCs. Libraries were prepared and TCR repertoires were sequenced by different laboratories using diverse techniques, in order to increase sequencing depth and limit assay-specific biases.

Donors were healthy HIV-negative adults with no recently reported acute infections or vaccinations. Only Caucasian adults living in Nashville, Tennessee, USA were represented among the donors. CD4+ T cells were enriched by magnetic negative selection; naive cells were then positively selected on CD45RA, and the negative fraction formed the memory subset. Blood was obtained by leukapheresis, after which PBMCs were separated by Ficoll-Histopaque density gradient centrifugation and cryopreserved in liquid nitrogen vapor phase. Purity and quantity of every magnetically sorted T cell population were checked by analytical flow cytometry. Genomic DNA was isolated from every sorted fraction and measured by UV absorbance on a Nanodrop 2000c. CDR1 and CDR2 were assigned from the germline V gene as LGHNA and YSLEER. There are 20 amino acids in the CDR3, from cysteine to phenylalanine inclusive. Only the CDR3 DNA stays, 60 bases, in frame from base 1. Clipping removes 3 bases from V and 5 bases from J, with 18 as the unmatched junction base count.

On the study overall, not on this receptor specifically: Compared with non-shared clonotypes, the clonotypes found in all four sorted-subset donors had higher generation probabilities. Larger estimated clonotype richness was generally found for naive subsets than for memory subsets. The small number of donors limited the genetic and exposure-history diversity represented. Sharing across a few donors was observed for about 5% of naive CD4, around 3.5% of naive CD8, 2% to 2.5% of memory CD4, and roughly 0.4% of memory CD8 clonotypes. Sampling was limited to blood, and TCR repertoires in tissue likely differ from TCR repertoires in blood. Incomplete sequencing was indicated by rarefaction of sorted-subset datasets, despite the large sequencing depth. Pairwise subsampling indicated that sequencing depth was expected to affect the degree of clonotype sharing among donors.

TCR CDR3 regions were amplified from genomic DNA by multiplex PCR using the deep immunoSEQ assay. Extracted genomic DNA from each cell subset was spread evenly across all wells of several immunoSEQ 96-well plates, with each plate serving as a replicate. Each replicate PCR for sorted subsets received around 200 ng genomic DNA, equal to roughly 29,000 T cell genomes. Purified libraries were measured with a Qubit 3.0 fluorometer, size-checked on a Bioanalyzer 2100, and measured again with the KAPA Library Quantification kit. Every immunoSEQ 96-well plate was sequenced on a separate single-read 150-cycle Illumina NextSeq 550 flow cell. The original methods were these. Because only junctional sequences without quality scores were contained in the immunoSEQ output, filtering matching that applied to full-length reads could not be performed. To assign V/J genes and CDR3, sequences were annotated against IMGT germline references using PyIR, a Python wrapper for IgBLAST v1.9. Reads were removed for weak V/J assignments (E-value above 1e-6), missing CDR3, stop codons, out-of-frame junctions, or ambiguous translated residues. A V3J clonotype was defined by an identical inferred V gene, J gene, and CDR3 amino acid sequence. Percentage overlap between repertoires was calculated by dividing the number of shared unique clonotypes by the size of the smaller repertoire. Repertoire richness was assessed with RTK rarefaction, the Chao1 estimator, and Recon v2.1 estimates of unobserved clonotypes. Generation probabilities were computed with OLGA for all TCRbeta clonotypes obtained by the gDNA method from a handful of donors. Here the immuneACCESS table is served through TCRdb, limited to in-frame sequences with V and J called. Missing clones are a known gap in these copies; in checked studies unresolved V genes cover under half, and the rest lacks a known reason. V and J calls and clone size are given by that table; D and trimming were obtained from the DNA. Counted in this sample were 2 million to 3 million clones; approximately 90% of them appeared once. More than 0.12% of the sample lies in the top ten.

The clonotype originates from a man between 18 and 29 years old in good health. The specimen sequenced was naive CD4+ T cells sorted from blood. This specimen's cell subset or site label, per the study, means: CD45RA+ positively selected. The chain links TRBV4-3 with TRBJ2-1, with 11 central nucleotides matching TRBD2. The DNA sequence is as follows: TGCGCCAGCAGCCACATCTCCGGGACTAGCGGACGTATGTCGGACAATGAGCAGTTCTTC. Its protein reads: CASSHISGTSGRMSDNEQFF.